These T cell receptor beta chains were read from a single sample in a study of blood T cell repertoires in COVID-19. Measured with immunoSEQ multiplex PCR; TCRdb has only the in-frame clones, and not every one. This sample yields 130,000 or so clones, of which around nine tenths are seen a single time; approximately 10% belongs to the top ten. The sample was peripheral blood. These receptors all stem from a woman in her 70s with COVID-19, enrolled during active disease. CDR3s include the opening cysteine and the closing phenylalanine or tryptophan. The D gene is left open where the match is weak. For some rows the clone size is stated as once, few or many, or as a class when expanded; others skip it.

TRBV18	NA	NA	TRBJ1-2	CASSPTQANYGYTF	TGTGCCAGCTCACCAACCCAGGCGAACTATGGCTACACCTTC
TRBV15	NA	TRBD1	TRBJ1-5	CATSSDRGTGQPQHF	TGTGCCACCAGCAGCGACAGGGGAACCGGTCAGCCCCAGCATTTT
TRBV5-1	NA	TRBD1	TRBJ1-1	CASSSDRGREAFF	TGCGCCAGCAGCTCCGACAGGGGGCGAGAAGCTTTCTTT
TRBV27	NA	NA	TRBJ1-2	CASKFAVNYGYTF	TGTGCCAGCAAGTTTGCGGTCAACTATGGCTACACCTTC
TRBV28	NA	NA	TRBJ1-4	CASRRTGIREKLFF	TGTGCCAGCAGACGAACAGGGATACGGGAAAAACTGTTTTTT
TRBV30	NA	NA	TRBJ1-3	CAWQRGLLGYSGNTIYF	TGTGCCTGGCAAAGGGGCCTTCTGGGTTACTCTGGAAACACCATATATTTT
TRBV6-4	NA	TRBD1	TRBJ1-2	CASRATGGADGYTF	TGTGCCAGCAGAGCAACAGGGGGCGCCGATGGCTACACCTTC
TRBV2	NA	NA	TRBJ1-4	CASMREGLKEKLFF	TGTGCCAGCATGCGGGAGGGGCTGAAAGAAAAACTGTTTTTT
TRBV6-5	once	TRBD1	TRBJ2-7	CASSSGTGEGTYEQYF	TGTGCCAGCAGTTCCGGGACAGGGGAGGGCACCTACGAGCAGTACTTC
TRBV7-9	NA	NA	TRBJ1-1	CASSAGQNTEAFF	TGTGCCAGCAGTGCAGGACAGAACACTGAAGCTTTCTTT
TRBV9	few	NA	TRBJ1-5	CASSVGGLGNQPQHF	TGTGCCAGCAGCGTAGGAGGGTTAGGCAATCAGCCCCAGCATTTT